The T cell receptor (beta chain) under discussion was sequenced for a study of blood T cell repertoires in COVID-19. Across the whole study: The samples span acute and convalescent COVID-19 from the United States, Italy and Spain. Sample material is recorded as cDNA or gDNA derived from T cells, B-cell-depleted T cells, or PBMCs.

Original data processing: Reference gene primer amplification in the assay estimated nucleated cell counts. The assay was immunoSEQ multiplex PCR, and TCRdb's table has in-frame clones only and misses some. V and J calls and clone size come straight from that table; D and trimming were deduced from the DNA. The sample shows a few hundred thousand clones, over 80% of them seen only once. The V and J ends lost 3 bases and 5 bases respectively, with 8 bases between them. Germline V gene lookup returns CDR1 KGHSH and CDR2 LQKENI. The CDR3 has 13 amino acids. Turning to this clone: The sample carries other DNA sequences with the same CDR3.

The chain couples TRBV18 to TRBJ1-5, with unresolved D. Material: peripheral blood. This clonotype was sampled from a man in his 60s who had recovered from COVID-19. CDR3 sequence reads: CASSPDRDQPQHF. Written as DNA, the CDR3 is TGTGCCAGCTCACCCGACCGGGATCAGCCCCAGCATTTT. Full variable domain (rest looked up from reference TRBV18 and TRBJ1-5): NAGVMQNPRHLVRRRGQEARLRCSPMKGHSHVYWYRQLPEEGLKFMVYLQKENIIDESGMPKERFSAEFPKEGPSILRIQQVVRGDSAAYFCASSPDRDQPQHFGDGTRLSIL.